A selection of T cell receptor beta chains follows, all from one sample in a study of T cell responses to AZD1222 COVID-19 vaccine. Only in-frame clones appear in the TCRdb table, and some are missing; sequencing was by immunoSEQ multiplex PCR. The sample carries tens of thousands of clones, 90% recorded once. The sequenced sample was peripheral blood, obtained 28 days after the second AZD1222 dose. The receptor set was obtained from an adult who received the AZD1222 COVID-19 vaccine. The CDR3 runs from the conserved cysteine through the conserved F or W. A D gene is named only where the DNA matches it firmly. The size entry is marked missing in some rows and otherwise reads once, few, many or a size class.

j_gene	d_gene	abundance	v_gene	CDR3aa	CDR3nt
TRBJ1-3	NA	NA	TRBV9	CASTPKDNRDSGNTIYF	TGTGCCAGCACCCCTAAAGACAACAGGGACTCTGGAAACACCATATATTTT
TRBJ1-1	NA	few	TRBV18	CASSPVGAEAFF	TGTGCCAGCTCCCCGGTGGGGGCTGAAGCTTTCTTT
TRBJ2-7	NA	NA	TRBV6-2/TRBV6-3	CASSPTTGEQYF	TGTGCCAGCAGTCCGACGACGGGAGAGCAGTACTTC
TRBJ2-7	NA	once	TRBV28	CASTTLSYEQYF	TGTGCCAGCACCACGCTCTCCTACGAGCAGTACTTC
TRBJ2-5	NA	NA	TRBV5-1	CASSRGVNQETQYF	TGCGCCAGCAGCAGAGGGGTTAACCAAGAGACCCAGTACTTC
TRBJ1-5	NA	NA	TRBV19	CASRYSLFHSNQPQHF	TGTGCCAGTAGGTATAGTCTTTTCCATAGCAATCAGCCCCAGCATTTT
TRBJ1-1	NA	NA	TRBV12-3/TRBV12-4	CASSLRGRAFF	TGTGCCAGCAGTTTGCGTGGACGGGCTTTCTTT
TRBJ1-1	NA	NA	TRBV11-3	CASSSQGNTEAFF	TGTGCCAGCAGTTCTCAGGGGAACACTGAAGCTTTCTTT
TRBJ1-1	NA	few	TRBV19	CASSITGYSNTEAFF	TGTGCCAGTAGTATAACCGGATATTCGAACACTGAAGCTTTCTTT
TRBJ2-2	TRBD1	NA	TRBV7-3	CASSLGGRTGQGPTGELFF	TGTGCCAGCAGCTTAGGTGGGCGTACGGGACAGGGCCCCACCGGGGAGCTGTTTTTT
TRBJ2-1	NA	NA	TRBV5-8	CASSQGLLNEQFF	TGTGCCAGCAGCCAAGGACTCCTAAATGAGCAGTTCTTC
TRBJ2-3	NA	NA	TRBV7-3	CASSLWGGVSTDTQYF	TGTGCCAGCAGCTTATGGGGCGGGGTTAGCACAGATACGCAGTATTTT
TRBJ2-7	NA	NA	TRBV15	CATSRDHRYEQYF	TGTGCCACCAGCAGAGATCACAGGTATGAGCAGTACTTC
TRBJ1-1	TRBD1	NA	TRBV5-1	CASSWGQGTNTEAFF	TGCGCCAGCAGCTGGGGACAGGGCACAAACACTGAAGCTTTCTTT
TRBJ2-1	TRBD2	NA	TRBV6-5	CASSYSLSGGAREQFF	TGTGCCAGCAGTTACTCTTTAAGCGGGGGGGCCAGGGAGCAGTTCTTC
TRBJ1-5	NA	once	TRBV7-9	CASSWGNQPQHF	TGTGCCAGTTCGTGGGGCAATCAGCCCCAGCATTTT
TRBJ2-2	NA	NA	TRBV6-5	CASRAANTGELFF	TGTGCCAGCAGGGCCGCGAACACCGGGGAGCTGTTTTTT
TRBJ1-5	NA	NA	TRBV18	CASSSSKGTAQPQHF	TGTGCCAGCTCATCTTCGAAGGGAACGGCTCAGCCCCAGCATTTT